The 19 T cell receptor beta chains reported below all come from one sample, sequenced in a study of type 1 and type 2 diabetes patients. PCR was run on genomic DNA. Multiplex PCR with 30 forward and 13 reverse primers amplified the TCR beta CDR3. Each CDR3 protein gets one entry after TCRdb re-called the multiplex PCR reads with MiXCR. The sample carries 270,000 or so distinct CDR3 sequences, approximately 45% recorded once. The sequencing input was peripheral blood mononuclear cells (PBMCs). All receptors come from a man aged 18 to 30 with type 2 diabetes.

This chain joins TRBV6-2 or TRBV6-3 and TRBJ2-3; 10 nucleotides line up with TRBD2. Germline CDR1 MNHEY, CDR2 SVGEGT. Trimming took 5 bases from V and 6 from J; bases not matched to a gene: 5. The CDR3 contains 14 residues. The CDR3 sequence is CASSISGRWDTQYF. DNA for the CDR3: TGTGCCAGCAGTATTAGCGGGAGGTGGGATACGCAGTATTTT.

CDR3 loop: CASSPDPGNTIYF. CDR3 bases: TGTGCCAGCAGCCCGGACCCGGGAAACACCATATATTTT. The chain couples TRBV28 to TRBJ1-3; D uncertain. CDR1 MDHEN and CDR2 SYDVKM come from the germline V gene. Trimming pared 6 bases from V and 4 bases from J, leaving 10 bases between. The CDR3 has 13 residues. Drawing the rest from reference TRBV28 and TRBJ1-3, the complete variable domain is DVKVTQSSRYLVKRTGEKVFLECVQDMDHENMFWYRQDPGLGLRLIYFSYDVKMKEKGDIPEGYSVSREKKERFSLILESASTNQTSMYLCASSPDPGNTIYFGEGSWLTVV.

V and J are TRBV15 and TRBJ2-7; 9 bases fit TRBD2. CDR3 length equals 14 residues. V gave up 5 bases and J gave up 6 bases; unmatched junction bases: 8. The V gene's germline CDR1 is LNHNV and CDR2 YYDKDF (reference sequence). The CDR3 DNA sequence: TGTGCCACCAGCCCTGGCGGGAGGGCCCGCGAGCAGTACTTC. Translated, it gives CATSPGGRAREQYF.

The chain links TRBV10-1 to TRBJ2-7; TRBD2 might be the D (5 bases). In germline, CDR1 is WNHNN, CDR2 SYGVQD (reference sequence). Trimming removed 3 bases from V and 3 bases from J, with 12 bases in between. The CDR3 consists of 14 residues. In DNA, the CDR3 is TGCGCCAGCAGTGATTCCTCCACTAGCTACGAGCAGTACTTC. It yields the protein CASSDSSTSYEQYF.

This chain connects TRBV2 to TRBJ2-7; D might be TRBD1 (5 bases). Trimming took off 6 bases at V and 0 bases at J, with 12 bases between the two ends. The CDR3 sequence is 14 residues long. CDR1 SNHLY and CDR2 FYNNEI come from the germline V gene. In DNA, the CDR3 is TGTGCCAGCAGAGAAAACAGGCCCTCCTACGAGCAGTACTTC. Translating it yields CASRENRPSYEQYF.

The gene calls are TRBV29-1 and TRBJ2-2; TRBD1 agrees at 9 bases. This CDR3 comprises 15 residues. Per the germline V gene, CDR1 is SQVTM and CDR2 is ANQGSEA. V shed 6 bases and J 6 bases; nucleotides not matched to a gene: 11. The CDR3 nucleotides read TGCAGCGTGGGGGACAGGGCAGGTGGGGCCGGGGAGCTGTTTTTT. Its translation: CSVGDRAGGAGELFF.

The rearrangement uses TRBV7-8 and TRBJ2-1, with D maybe TRBD1 (5 bases). V was clipped by 4 bases and J by 5 bases, with 12 bases between them. The germline V gene encodes CDR1 SGHVS and CDR2 FQNEAQ. CDR3 length: 14 amino acids. The CDR3 sequence is CASSSYAGNNEQFF. The CDR3 DNA follows: TGTGCCAGCAGCTCCTACGCAGGGAACAATGAGCAGTTCTTC.

The chain combines TRBV12-3 or TRBV12-4 with TRBJ2-3; 10 positions agree with TRBD2. This CDR3 has 17 amino acids. V gave up 6 bases and J gave up 2 bases; unmatched junction bases: 11. The CDR3 bases are TGTGCCAGCAGCGGGACTAGCGAGAACCTGTTCACAGATACGCAGTATTTT. Encoded protein: CASSGTSENLFTDTQYF.

J is TRBJ2-1 and V is TRBV27; D is ambiguous. CDR3 size: 14 residues. From germline, CDR1 is MNHEY and CDR2 SMNVEV (reference sequence). Trimming shortened V by 4 bases and J by 5 bases, and 12 bases separated the two germline ends. CDR3 sequence: CASSSGSANNEQFF. CDR3 sequence (DNA): TGTGCCAGCAGTTCGGGTTCCGCTAACAATGAGCAGTTCTTC.

J is TRBJ1-1 and V is TRBV12-3 or TRBV12-4; unclear D gene. The V end lost 7 bases, the J end lost 0 bases, and 9 bases lay between the germline ends. This CDR3 is 13 amino acids long. Written as DNA, the CDR3 is TGTGCCAGCACACAGCTCATGAACACTGAAGCTTTCTTT. The encoded protein is CASTQLMNTEAFF.

This clonotype was counted many times. The genes are TRBV25-1 and TRBJ2-7; D may correspond to TRBD1 or TRBD2 (5 bases each). The ends were cut back, 3 bases at V and 2 bases at J, with 14 bases in the middle. This CDR3 has 15 residues. Germline CDR1 and CDR2: MGHDK and SYGVNS. The CDR3 bases are TGTGCCAGCAGTGATCTACGGGACGGAACCTACGAGCAGTACTTC. It specifies CASSDLRDGTYEQYF.

This clonotype has more than one count but fewer than ten. The chain carries TRBV15 and TRBJ2-3; D not resolved. Germline CDR1 and CDR2: LNHNV and YYDKDF (reference sequence). The germline V and J ends were trimmed by 6 bases and 1 base, with 11 bases remaining between them. The CDR3 consists of 14 residues. CDR3 coding DNA: TGTGCCACCAGGGTCCCCGTGGGCACAGATACGCAGTATTTT. The encoded protein is CATRVPVGTDTQYF.

The gene calls are TRBV28 and TRBJ2-5; TRBD2 is a possible D gene (5 bases). The CDR3 contains 16 residues. Trimming shortened V by 3 bases and J by 2 bases, and 16 bases separated the two germline ends. Germline V gives CDR1 MDHEN, CDR2 SYDVKM. The CDR3 DNA follows: TGTGCCAGCAGTTTGGGCCAGACCAGCGGACAAGAGACCCAGTACTTC. It translates to CASSLGQTSGQETQYF.

V is TRBV4-3 and J is TRBJ2-7; no reliable D call. V gave up 5 bases and J gave up 2 bases, with 10 bases separating them. Per the germline V gene, CDR1 is LGHNA and CDR2 is YSLEER. The CDR3 is made up of 13 amino acids. CDR3 region: CASSELTAYEQYF. In nucleotides, the CDR3 is TGCGCCAGCAGCGAACTAACCGCCTACGAGCAGTACTTC.

With regard to this clonotype: A much larger clone sits a single nucleotide away, making a read error possible. The chain has TRBV15 and TRBJ2-7; 9 nucleotides line up with TRBD2. The CDR3 runs to 14 residues. The V segment lost 1 base and the J segment 5 bases; nucleotides outside the gene matches: 3. CDR1 is LNHNV, CDR2 YYDKDF, per germline (reference sequence). The CDR3 is CATSRGREGDEQYF. For the CDR3, the DNA is TGTGCCACCAGCAGAGGGCGGGAGGGGGACGAGCAGTACTTC.

This clonotype was counted a few times. The chain couples TRBV4-3 to TRBJ1-1, with D uncertain. Trimming shortened V by 0 bases and J by 5 bases, and 16 bases separated the two germline ends. This CDR3 has 16 residues. Germline V gene data show CDR1 as LGHNA and CDR2 as YSLEER. This CDR3 is CASSQDRTAAGTEAFF. In DNA form, the CDR3 reads TGCGCCAGCAGCCAAGACCGAACGGCGGCGGGTACTGAAGCTTTCTTT.

V gene TRBV19 combines with J gene TRBJ2-2, with unresolved D. CDR3 size: 13 residues. Germline loops: CDR1 LNHDA, CDR2 SQIVND (reference sequence). Trimming pared 4 bases from V and 6 bases from J, leaving 9 bases between. CDR3 in DNA: TGTGCCAGTAGTAGAAGGTTGCCCGGGGAGCTGTTTTTT. The encoded protein is CASSRRLPGELFF.

This rearrangement joins TRBV19 to TRBJ2-5; 13 positions match TRBD2. The germline CDR1 and CDR2 sequences are LNHDA and SQIVND (reference sequence). V dropped 5 bases and J dropped 0; count of bases not matched to a gene: 6. The CDR3 is made up of 17 amino acids. CDR3: CASSVTSGRANQETQYF. For the CDR3, the DNA is TGTGCCAGTAGTGTTACTAGCGGGAGGGCAAACCAAGAGACCCAGTACTTC. Complete variable domain (other parts from reference TRBV19 and TRBJ2-5): DGGITQSPKYLFRKEGQNVTLSCEQNLNHDAMYWYRQDPGQGLRLIYYSQIVNDFQKGDIAEGYSVSREKKESFPLTVTSAQKNPTAFYLCASSVTSGRANQETQYFGPGTRLLVL.

The J gene is TRBJ2-2, the V gene TRBV13, with D perhaps TRBD2 (6 bases). Germline-derived CDR1 and CDR2 are PRHDT and FYEKMQ (reference sequence). Trimming removed 3 bases at V and 2 bases at J, with 10 bases between. There are 15 residues in the CDR3. The CDR3 sequence: CASSFTRGNTGELFF. Here the CDR3 DNA reads TGTGCCAGCAGCTTCACGCGGGGCAACACCGGGGAGCTGTTTTTT.